What follows is one T cell receptor beta chain and its context. This record comes from a study of blood T cell repertoires in COVID-19. Overall study: Acute and convalescent COVID-19 specimens originated in the United States, Italy and Spain. In each case, the material was cDNA or gDNA derived from T cells, B-cell-depleted T cells, or PBMCs.

In the authors' methods: Nucleated cell counts were estimated from reference gene primer amplification. Only in-frame clones appear in the TCRdb table, and some are missing; sequencing was by immunoSEQ multiplex PCR. The V and J calls and the clone size are those of that table, but D and trimming were determined from the DNA. The data show about 100,000 clones, under 80% seen once. V lost 3 bases and J lost 0; bases outside the gene matches: 0. This CDR3 comprises 15 residues. Germline loops: CDR1 KGHSH, CDR2 LQKENI. Sequences were obtained from peripheral blood. The chain is built from TRBV18 and TRBJ2-2; TRBD2 agrees at 8 bases. The sequence was obtained from a man aged 65-85 years with active or convalescent COVID-19. The CDR3 here is CASSPSGANTGELFF. The DNA for the CDR3 is TGTGCCAGCTCACCTAGCGGGGCGAACACCGGGGAGCTGTTTTTT.